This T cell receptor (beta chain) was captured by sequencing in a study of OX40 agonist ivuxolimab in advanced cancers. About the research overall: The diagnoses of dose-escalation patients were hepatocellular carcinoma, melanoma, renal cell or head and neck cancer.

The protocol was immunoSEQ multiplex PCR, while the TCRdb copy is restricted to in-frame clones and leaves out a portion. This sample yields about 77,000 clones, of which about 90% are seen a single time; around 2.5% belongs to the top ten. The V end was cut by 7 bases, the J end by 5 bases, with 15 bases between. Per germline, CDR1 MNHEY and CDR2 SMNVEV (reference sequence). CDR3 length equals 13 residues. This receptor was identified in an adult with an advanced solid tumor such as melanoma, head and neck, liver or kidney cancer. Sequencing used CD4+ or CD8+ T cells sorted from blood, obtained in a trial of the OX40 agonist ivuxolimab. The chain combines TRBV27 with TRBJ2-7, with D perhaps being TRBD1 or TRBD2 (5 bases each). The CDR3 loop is CASKTPLGDEQYF. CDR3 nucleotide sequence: TGTGCCAGCAAGACCCCCTTGGGGGACGAGCAGTACTTC.